The T cell receptor (beta chain) described here comes from a study of cytomegalovirus exposure and HLA in healthy donors. Study details: The study's early data release held about 80 million unique TCRs from HLA-typed donors.

Details on this clone: Its antigen is unidentified.

Study outcomes and limitations: In a later analysis, TCR association rates varied by HLA locus: DRB1 most, HLA-C fewest.

The PCR was carried out with 60 Vbeta primers and 13 Jbeta primers. Measured with immunoSEQ multiplex PCR; TCRdb has only the in-frame clones, and not every one. The table lists fewer than 250,000 clones, 82% of them singletons. The sample taken for sequencing was PBMCs. This sequence was found in a man between 35 and 55 years old in good health and CMV-seropositive.

The CDR3 sequence is CASSPFLAGDSGELFF. In DNA form, the CDR3 reads TGTGCCAGCAGCCCCTTTCTAGCGGGAGACTCCGGGGAGCTGTTTTTT. The J gene is TRBJ2-2, the V gene TRBV5-6; 10 positions match TRBD2. The germline V gene encodes CDR1 SGHDT and CDR2 YYEEEE. The CDR3 consists of 16 residues. Trimming took 4 bases from V and 6 from J; bases not matched to a gene: 9.